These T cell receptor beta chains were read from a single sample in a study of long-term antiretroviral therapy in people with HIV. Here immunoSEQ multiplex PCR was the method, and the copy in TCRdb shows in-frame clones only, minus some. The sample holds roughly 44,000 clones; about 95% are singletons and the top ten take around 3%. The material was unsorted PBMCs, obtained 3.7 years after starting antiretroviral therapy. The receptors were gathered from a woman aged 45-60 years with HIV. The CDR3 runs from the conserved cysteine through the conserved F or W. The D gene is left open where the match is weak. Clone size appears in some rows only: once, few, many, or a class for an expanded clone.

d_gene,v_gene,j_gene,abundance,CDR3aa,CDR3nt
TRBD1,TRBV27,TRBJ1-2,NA,CASRPGQIIYGYTF,TGTGCCAGCAGGCCGGGACAGATCATCTATGGCTACACCTTC
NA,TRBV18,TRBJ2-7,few,CASSRAGLSYEQYF,TGTGCCAGCTCACGAGCGGGCCTCTCCTACGAGCAGTACTTC
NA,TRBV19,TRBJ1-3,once,CASSYRWSSGNTIYF,TGTGCCAGTAGTTACAGGTGGAGCTCTGGAAACACCATATATTTT
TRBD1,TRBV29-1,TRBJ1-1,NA,CGSSTGGNTEAFF,TGCGGATCGAGTACAGGGGGGAACACTGAAGCTTTCTTC
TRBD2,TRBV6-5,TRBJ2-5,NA,CASTRLAGGRETQYF,TGTGCCAGCACACGACTAGCGGGGGGAAGGGAGACCCAGTACTTC
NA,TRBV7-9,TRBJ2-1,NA,CASSLGPVSYNEQFF,TGTGCCAGCAGCTTAGGGCCGGTCTCATACAATGAGCAGTTCTTC
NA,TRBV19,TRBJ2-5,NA,CASSIGGPWETQYF,TGTGCCAGTAGTATAGGGGGACCGTGGGAGACCCAGTACTTC
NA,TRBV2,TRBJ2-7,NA,CASRAGVYEQYF,TGTGCCAGCAGGGCAGGCGTTTACGAGCAGTACTTC
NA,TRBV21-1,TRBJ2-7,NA,CASSKWRGGPYEQYF,TGTGCCAGCAGCAAATGGAGGGGAGGGCCCTACGAGCAGTACTTC
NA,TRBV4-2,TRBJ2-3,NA,CASSQVGGYQSTQYF,TGTGCCAGCAGCCAAGTCGGGGGATACCAGAGCACGCAGTATTTT
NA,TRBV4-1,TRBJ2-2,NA,CASSQVGANTPGELFF,TGCGCCAGCAGCCAAGTGGGGGCTAATACCCCCGGGGAGCTGTTTTTT
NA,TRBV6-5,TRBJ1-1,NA,CASTRDPNTEAFF,TGTGCCAGCACCCGGGACCCGAACACTGAAGCTTTCTTT
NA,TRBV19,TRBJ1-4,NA,CASSISRVGQAGEKLFF,TGTGCCAGTAGTATATCCCGCGTAGGGCAGGCGGGGGAAAAACTGTTTTTT
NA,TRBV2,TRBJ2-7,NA,CASSENGGVSYEQYF,TGTGCCAGCAGTGAAAACGGCGGGGTCTCCTACGAGCAGTACTTC
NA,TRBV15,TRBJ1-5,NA,CATSREMHSNQPQHF,TGTGCCACCAGCAGAGAAATGCATAGCAATCAGCCCCAGCATTTT
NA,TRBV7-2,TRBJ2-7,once,CASSSNRNEQYF,TGTGCCAGCAGCTCAAACAGGAACGAGCAGTACTTC
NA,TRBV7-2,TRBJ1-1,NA,CASSLERARDTEAFF,TGTGCCAGCAGCTTAGAGAGGGCGCGAGACACTGAAGCTTTCTTT
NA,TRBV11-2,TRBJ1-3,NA,CASSQYVSGNTIYF,TGTGCCAGCAGCCAATACGTCTCTGGAAACACCATATATTTT
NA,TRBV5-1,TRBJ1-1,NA,CASNRGTEAFF,TGCGCCAGCAACCGAGGCACTGAAGCTTTCTTT
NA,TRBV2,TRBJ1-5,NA,CASKVGVSENQPQHF,TGTGCCAGCAAGGTCGGGGTTTCGGAGAATCAGCCCCAGCATTTT
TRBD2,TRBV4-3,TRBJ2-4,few,CASSSKICRTSGGVGIQYF,TGCGCCAGCAGCTCCAAGATTTGTAGGACTAGCGGGGGGGTGGGCATTCAGTACTTC
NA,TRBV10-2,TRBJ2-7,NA,CASSESGYEQYF,TGCGCCAGCAGTGAGAGTGGCTACGAGCAGTACTTC
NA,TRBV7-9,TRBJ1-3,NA,CASSSQKQPGNTIYF,TGTGCCAGCAGCTCCCAAAAACAACCTGGAAACACCATATATTTT
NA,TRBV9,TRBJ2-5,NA,CASSVVGSLIGETQYF,TGTGCCAGCAGCGTAGTAGGCAGCCTTATTGGGGAGACCCAGTACTTC
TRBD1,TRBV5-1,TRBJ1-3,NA,CASSLTGTGAGNTIYF,TGCGCCAGCAGCTTGACTGGGACAGGGGCTGGAAACACCATATATTTT
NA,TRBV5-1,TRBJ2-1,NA,CASSRGTRSYNEQFF,TGCGCCAGCAGCCGGGGGACCCGCTCCTACAATGAGCAGTTCTTC
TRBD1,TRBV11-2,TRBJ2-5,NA,CASSLGHWTGKETQYF,TGTGCCAGCAGCTTAGGACACTGGACAGGCAAGGAGACCCAGTACTTC
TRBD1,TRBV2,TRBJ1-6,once,CASRGQGTYNSPLHF,TGTGCCAGCAGGGGACAGGGCACGTATAATTCACCCCTCCACTTT
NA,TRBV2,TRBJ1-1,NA,CASLPLVYTEAFF,TGTGCCAGCCTACCTTTAGTCTACACTGAAGCTTTCTTT
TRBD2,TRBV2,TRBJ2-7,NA,CASSGGGLFYEQYF,TGTGCCAGCAGTGGGGGAGGGCTCTTCTACGAGCAGTACTTC
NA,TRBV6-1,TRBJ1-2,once,CASSEASTNYGYTF,TGTGCCAGCAGTGAAGCTAGCACCAACTATGGCTACACCTTC
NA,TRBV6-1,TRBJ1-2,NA,CASSQLSYGYTF,TGTGCCAGCAGTCAATTATCTTATGGCTACACCTTC
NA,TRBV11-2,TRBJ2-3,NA,CASSALGGFLTDTQYF,TGTGCCAGCAGCGCGCTTGGGGGGTTTCTTACAGATACGCAGTATTTT
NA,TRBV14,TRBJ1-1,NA,CASSQGTAKYTEAFF,TGTGCCAGCAGCCAAGGGACCGCGAAATACACTGAAGCTTTCTTT
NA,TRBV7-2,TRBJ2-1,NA,CASSDRGTSYNEQFF,TGTGCCAGCAGCGACCGGGGGACGTCCTACAATGAGCAGTTCTTC
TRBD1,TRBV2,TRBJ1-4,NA,CASSRTGGGEKLFF,TGTGCCAGCAGCCGGACAGGGGGCGGTGAAAAACTGTTTTTT
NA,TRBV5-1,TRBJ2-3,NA,CASSFGDSTDTQYF,TGCGCCAGCAGCTTTGGGGACAGCACAGATACGCAGTATTTT
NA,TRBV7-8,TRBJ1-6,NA,CASSLELYRSTPQNSPLHF,TGTGCCAGCAGCTTAGAGCTATACAGATCAACCCCTCAGAATTCACCCCTCCACTTT
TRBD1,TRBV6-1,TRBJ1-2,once,CASSVGQGAGYGYTF,TGTGCCAGCAGTGTAGGACAGGGGGCGGGCTATGGCTACACCTTC
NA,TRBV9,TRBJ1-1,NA,CASSRADRNTEAFF,TGTGCCAGCAGCCGAGCGGACAGAAACACTGAAGCTTTCTTT
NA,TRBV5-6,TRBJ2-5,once,CASSLGYGRGETQYF,TGTGCCAGCAGCTTGGGATACGGCAGGGGAGAGACCCAGTACTTC
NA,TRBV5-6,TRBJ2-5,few,CASSPGTPQETQYF,TGTGCCAGCAGCCCCGGGACTCCGCAAGAGACCCAGTACTTC
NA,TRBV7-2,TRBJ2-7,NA,CASSAIGTRIPIEVEQYF,TGTGCCAGCAGCGCAATCGGTACGAGAATCCCCATTGAGGTCGAGCAGTACTTC
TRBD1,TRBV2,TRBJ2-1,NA,CASSGQGHNEQFF,TGTGCCAGCAGTGGACAGGGGCACAATGAGCAGTTCTTC
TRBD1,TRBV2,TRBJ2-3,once,CASSKQGAYTDTQYF,TGTGCCAGCAGTAAACAGGGGGCGTACACAGATACGCAGTATTTT
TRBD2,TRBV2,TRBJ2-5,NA,CASSGGGRETQYF,TGTGCCAGCAGTGGGGGGGGTCGAGAGACCCAGTACTTC